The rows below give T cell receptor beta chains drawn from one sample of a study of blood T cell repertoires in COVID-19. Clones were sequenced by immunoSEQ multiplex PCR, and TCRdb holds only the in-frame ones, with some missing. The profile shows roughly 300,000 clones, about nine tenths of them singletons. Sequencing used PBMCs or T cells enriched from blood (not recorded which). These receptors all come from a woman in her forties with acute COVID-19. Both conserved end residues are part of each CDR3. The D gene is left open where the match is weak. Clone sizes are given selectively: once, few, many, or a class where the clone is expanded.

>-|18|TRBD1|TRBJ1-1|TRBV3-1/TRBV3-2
TGTGCCAGCAGCCAAGATCAGATAACAGGGGGTGGGAACACTGAAGCTTTCTTT
CASSQDQITGGGNTEAFF
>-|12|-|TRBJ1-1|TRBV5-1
TGCGCCAGCAGACAGGACACAGGGCCGGCTTTCTTT
CASRQDTGPAFF
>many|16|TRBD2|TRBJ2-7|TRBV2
TGTGCCAGCAGGGGGGGGAGGAGCGGGAGCTCCTACGAGCAGTACTTC
CASRGGRSGSSYEQYF
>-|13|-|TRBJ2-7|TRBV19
TGTGCCAGTAGTAACACCGGCGGTCACGAGCAGTACTTC
CASSNTGGHEQYF
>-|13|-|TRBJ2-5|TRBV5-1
TGCGCCAGCAGCCCTCAGGGGGGTGAGACCCAGTACTTC
CASSPQGGETQYF
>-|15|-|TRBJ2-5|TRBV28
TGTGCCAGCAGTTTCCGACAAGGTGCTACGACGACCCAGTACTTC
CASSFRQGATTTQYF
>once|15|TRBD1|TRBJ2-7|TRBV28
TGTGCCAGCAGTTCTTCCGGGACAGGTACCTACGAGCAGTACTTC
CASSSSGTGTYEQYF
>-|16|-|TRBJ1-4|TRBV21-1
TGTGCCAGCAGCAAAGCGGGGGCCAGGGGAAATGAAAAACTGTTTTTT
CASSKAGARGNEKLFF
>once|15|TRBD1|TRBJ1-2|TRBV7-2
TGTGCCAGCAGCTTAACGCGACAGGGGTTCGATGGCTACACCTTC
CASSLTRQGFDGYTF
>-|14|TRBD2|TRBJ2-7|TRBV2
TGTGCCAGCAGTTTAGGCCGGGAGGGGTACGAGCAGTACTTC
CASSLGREGYEQYF
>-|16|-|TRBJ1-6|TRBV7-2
TGTGCCAGCAGCTTAGAATATCTCCCCGATAATTCACCCCTCCACTTT
CASSLEYLPDNSPLHF
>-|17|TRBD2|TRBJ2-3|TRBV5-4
TGTGCCAGCAGCTCCAGACTAGCGGGGGGACGCACAGATACGCAGTATTTT
CASSSRLAGGRTDTQYF
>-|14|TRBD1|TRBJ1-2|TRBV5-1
TGCGCCAGCAGCACAGGGGATACTAACTATGGCTACACCTTC
CASSTGDTNYGYTF
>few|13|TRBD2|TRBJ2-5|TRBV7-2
TGTGCCAGCAACTTGGGACTAGGGCTACAACAGTACTTC
CASNLGLGLQQYF
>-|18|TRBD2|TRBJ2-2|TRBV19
TGTGCCAGTAGTATGGTATTACTAGCGGGGACGAACACCGGGGAGCTGTTTTTT
CASSMVLLAGTNTGELFF
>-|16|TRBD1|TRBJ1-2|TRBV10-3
TGTGCCATCAGTTCATCCGGGACAGGGGGAGGGTATGGCTACACCTTC
CAISSSGTGGGYGYTF
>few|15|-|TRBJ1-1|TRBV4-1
TGCGCCAGCAGCCAAGATTGGACACCGAACACTGAAGCTTTCTTT
CASSQDWTPNTEAFF
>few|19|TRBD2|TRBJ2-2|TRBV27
TGTGCCAGCAGTTCCCACCCCGGGACTAGCGGGTCGAACACCGGGGAGCTGTTTTTT
CASSSHPGTSGSNTGELFF
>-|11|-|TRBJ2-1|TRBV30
TGTGCCTGGAGATATTCCCTAGAGCAGTTCTTC
CAWRYSLEQFF
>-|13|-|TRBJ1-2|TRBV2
TGTGCCAGCAGCGGGGGGTTAGCTGCTGGCTACACCTTC
CASSGGLAAGYTF
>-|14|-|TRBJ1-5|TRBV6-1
TGTGCCAGCAGTGAACAGGGGCGCAATCAGCCCCAGCATTTT
CASSEQGRNQPQHF
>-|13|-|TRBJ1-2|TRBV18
TGTGCCAGCTCACCCGCAGACAGCTATGGCTACACCTTC
CASSPADSYGYTF
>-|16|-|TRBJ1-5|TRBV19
TGTGCCAGTAGTGGCGGGTGGACGGCTAGCAATCAGCCCCAGCATTTT
CASSGGWTASNQPQHF
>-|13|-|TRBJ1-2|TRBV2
TGTGCCAGCAAGGACATGGCCCTGGGTGGCTACACCTTC
CASKDMALGGYTF
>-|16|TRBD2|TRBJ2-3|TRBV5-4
TGTGCCAGCAGCTTTCCCGGGACTAGCGGGTCAGATACGCAGTATTTT
CASSFPGTSGSDTQYF
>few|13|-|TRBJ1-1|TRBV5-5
TGTGCCAGCAGCCCTCAGGGGACCACTGAAGCTTTCTTT
CASSPQGTTEAFF
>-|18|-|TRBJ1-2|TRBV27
TGTGCCAGCAGGGCAGGAACAGGGTCGGGTAATAAGAACTATGGCTACACCTTC
CASRAGTGSGNKNYGYTF
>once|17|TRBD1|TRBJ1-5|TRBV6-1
TGTGCCAGCAGTGGGACAGGGGGGGTTCATAGCAATCAGCCCCAGCATTTT
CASSGTGGVHSNQPQHF
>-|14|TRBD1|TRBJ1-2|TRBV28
TGTGCCAGCACCATCGGCGGACAGGGGAGGGTTTACACCTTC
CASTIGGQGRVYTF
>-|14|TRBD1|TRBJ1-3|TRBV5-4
TGTGCCAGCAGCCCGACAGGGCCTGGAAACACCATATATTTT
CASSPTGPGNTIYF
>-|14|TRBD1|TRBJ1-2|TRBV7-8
TGTGCCAGCAGCTTAGGACAGGGGGCTGGAGGCTACACCTTC
CASSLGQGAGGYTF
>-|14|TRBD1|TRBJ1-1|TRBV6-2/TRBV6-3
TGTGCCAGCAGTTCCGGGACAGGGAGGACTGAAGCTTTCTTT
CASSSGTGRTEAFF
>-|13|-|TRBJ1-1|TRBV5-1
TGCGCCAGCGGCCTAGGGGTGAACACTGAAGCTTTCTTT
CASGLGVNTEAFF
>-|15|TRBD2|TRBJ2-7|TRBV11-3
TGTGCCAGCAGCTTGTCCCTAGCGGGTGTATACGAGCAGTACTTC
CASSLSLAGVYEQYF
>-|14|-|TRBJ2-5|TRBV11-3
TGTGCCAGCAGCTCCCGGGACAAAGAAGAGACCCAGTACTTC
CASSSRDKEETQYF
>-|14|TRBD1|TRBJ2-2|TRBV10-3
TGTGCCATCAGGGGACAGATTAACACCGGGGAGCTGTTTTTT
CAIRGQINTGELFF
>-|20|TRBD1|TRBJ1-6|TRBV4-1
TGCGCCAGCAGCCAAGAGGACAGGGGCCGTACCTCCTCCTATAATTCACCCCTCCACTTT
CASSQEDRGRTSSYNSPLHF
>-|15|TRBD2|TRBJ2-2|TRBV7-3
TGTGCCAGCAGCTTAATGGGGAGGGGCAACGGGGAGCTGTTTTTT
CASSLMGRGNGELFF
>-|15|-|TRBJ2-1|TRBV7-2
TGTGCCAGCAGCTTAGCACGCGGAGCCCCTTCTGAGCAGTTCTTC
CASSLARGAPSEQFF
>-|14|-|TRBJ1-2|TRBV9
TGTGCCAGCAGCCCACGACCAGGCCTCTATGGCTACACCTTC
CASSPRPGLYGYTF
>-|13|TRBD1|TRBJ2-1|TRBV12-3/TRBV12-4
TGTGCCAGCGTGTTTAGGGGGCTGAATGAGCAGTTCTTC
CASVFRGLNEQFF
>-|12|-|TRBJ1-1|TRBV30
TGTGCTTCGTACAGGAGGGGAACTGAAGCTTTCTTT
CASYRRGTEAFF
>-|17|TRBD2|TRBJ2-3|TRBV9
TGTGCCAGCAGCGTAGGCCCAGCGGGGGGAGCGGGGGTTACGCAGTATTTT
CASSVGPAGGAGVTQYF
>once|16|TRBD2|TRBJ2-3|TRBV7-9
TGTGCCAGCAGCCCCTCGGGAGGGCTTCGCACAGATACGCAGTATTTT
CASSPSGGLRTDTQYF
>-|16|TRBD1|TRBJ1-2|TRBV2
TGTGCCAGCAGTGGAGGACCGGACAGGGGTGACTATGGCTACACCTTC
CASSGGPDRGDYGYTF
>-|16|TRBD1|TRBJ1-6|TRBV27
TGTGCCAGCAGTACTGGACCGGGACAGGGGTTTTCACCCCTCCACTTT
CASSTGPGQGFSPLHF
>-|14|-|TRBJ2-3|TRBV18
TGTGCCAGCTCACCCCAGGGCCTTACAGATACGCAGTATTTT
CASSPQGLTDTQYF
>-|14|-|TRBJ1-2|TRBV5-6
TGTGCCAGCAGCGCCGGGGTTGGGCGGTGGGGCTACACCTTC
CASSAGVGRWGYTF
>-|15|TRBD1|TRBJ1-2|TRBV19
TGTGCCAGTAGTATCCCGGGACAGGGGGACTATGGCTACACCTTC
CASSIPGQGDYGYTF
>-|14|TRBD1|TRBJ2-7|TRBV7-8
TGTGCCAGCAGCTCACAGGGGTATGCCTACGAGCAGTACTTC
CASSSQGYAYEQYF
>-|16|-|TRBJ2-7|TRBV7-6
TGTGCCAGCAGCCCTGGGGCGGGGTTAGGGCTATACGAGCAGTACTTC
CASSPGAGLGLYEQYF
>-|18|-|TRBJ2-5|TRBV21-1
TGTGCCAGCAGCAAATCAGACTGGACAGGGGGCTTCCAAGAGACCCAGTACTTC
CASSKSDWTGGFQETQYF
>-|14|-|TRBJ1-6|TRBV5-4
TGTGCCAGCAGCGCTTGGCGGGGAAATTCACCCCTCCACTTT
CASSAWRGNSPLHF
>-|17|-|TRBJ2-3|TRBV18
TGTGCCAGCTCACCTCGAACGACCGGGTTTCACACAGATACGCAGTATTTT
CASSPRTTGFHTDTQYF
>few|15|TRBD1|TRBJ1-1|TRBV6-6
TGTGCCAGCAGTCGACAGGGGGTGATGAACACTGAAGCTTTCTTT
CASSRQGVMNTEAFF
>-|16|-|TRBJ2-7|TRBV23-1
TGCGCCAGCAGTCAATCGAGGTCGCGCAGTGCGAACGAGCAGTACTTC
CASSQSRSRSANEQYF
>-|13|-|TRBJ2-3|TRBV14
TGTGCCAGCAGCCCCACAGTCACAGATACGCAGTATTTT
CASSPTVTDTQYF
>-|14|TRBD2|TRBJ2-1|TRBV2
TGTGCCAGCAGTGCGAGGGAGGGGTACAATGAGCAGTTCTTC
CASSAREGYNEQFF